This TCR beta chain is drawn from a study of human T cells and chemical hapten exposure listed by TCRdb under 2021. For the wider study: For sensitization, 2% DPC in acetone was applied to a 2 cm by 2 cm area of upper inner arm skin. Patients additionally received weekly therapeutic DPC doses to the scalp throughout the roughly 25-week study period. Patch testing on the upper back used Finn chambers containing 0.01% DPC, with scoring done after 6 days according to International Contact Dermatitis Research Group standards. The patient cohort, mostly female, included alopecia areata with under or over 50% scalp involvement, alopecia totalis and alopecia universalis. Libraries were combined into a pool for sequencing, and differences in TCR yield between samples came mainly from small differences in library volumes within the pool. In alopecia patients, the study followed how the peripheral blood TCR repertoire changed in vivo over primary and secondary sensitization to diphenylcyclopropenone (DPC), a hapten. Patient blood was sampled pre-sensitization (week 0) and at 2, 6 and about 24 weeks after DPC sensitization. Blood for TCR sequencing was provided by twenty-nine alopecia patients at one to four time points (pre-sensitization, 2, 6 and 24 weeks). The investigation overall reported the following: A positive correlation was found between the number of PT1 expanded TCRs and patch test score, with significance reached at thresholds 8, 16 and 32 but not 4. After repeated subsampling, changes were observed in the strength of the expansion versus patch-test correlation and in the threshold at which the correlation became significant. Expanded TCRs formed significantly more large CDR3 similarity clusters than pre-sensitization or healthy control sets, consistent with antigen-driven responses. Because every patient had alopecia, a presumed autoimmune disease, the patients' immune response might differ from that of healthy individuals. No change with DPC sensitization was found in the number of TCRs above 1 in 1000 frequency, and no evidence of global repertoire structure alterations was found.

The library was obtained by RACE. The data were produced on a NextSeq 500. During library preparation, unique molecular identifiers were attached to individual cDNA molecules so that TCRs could be counted in a quantitative, reproducible way. Both TCR alpha and TCR beta chains were sequenced from each blood RNA sample. The authors' pipeline ran thus. Samples had a median of roughly 98,000 TCRs, with a range from about 20,000 to 690,600. V, J and CDR3 annotation of the TCR reads was carried out using the Decombinator software suite. To make PS versus PT1 abundance plots, every sample was subsampled to the same number of TCRs (28,000). Expanded TCRs were defined as absent before sensitization and observed at least eight times at the 2-week time point. The public reads were reanalyzed by TCRdb: fastp trimming at Q25, MiXCR alignment, in-frame beta chains only. CDR3 protein duplicates are merged, each entry listing the most common genes and DNA. These V and J calls originate from TCRdb's pipeline instead of the authors' own analysis. The sample yields tens of thousands of distinct CDR3 sequences; about 9.3% were counted once. Jointly, the top ten make up approximately 12% of the sample.

The CDR3 holds 16 amino acids from the cysteine to the phenylalanine. Of all the DNA, just the CDR3 is kept, 48 bases in frame from base 1. CDR1 and CDR2 are drawn from the germline V gene: MDHEN, SYDVKM. V is pared back by 6 bases and J by 0 bases, with 17 bases lying between the germline termini. In the case of this clonotype: The clone's antigen remains unknown. The record has no base qualities; no much larger clone is one base away.

Per the publication, the time point label means: patch test 1, 2 weeks after DPC sensitization. Read against the paper, the sample's treatment or condition label means: therapeutic diphenylcyclopropenone sensitization with weekly scalp DPC. At every patch-test visit, the blood draw took place before the patch test was put on. Patients were eligible if aged 18 to 70, diagnosed with alopecia and judged suitable for DPC therapy, and pregnant patients were excluded. Total RNA was extracted from unfractionated whole blood that had been collected in Tempus Blood RNA tubes. The source material was whole blood, sampled in connection with sensitization to the hapten diphenylcyclopropenone (DPC). This receptor was identified in a middle-aged woman with alopecia areata. Some clones in this sample may be carry-over from other donors' samples. The rearrangement combines TRBV28 with TRBJ1-1; the D gene identity is not certain. CDR3 region: CASRSQRDTLNTEAFF. The DNA sequence reads TGTGCCAGCAGGTCGCAACGAGACACCTTGAACACTGAAGCTTTCTTT.